These T cell receptor beta chains were read from a single sample in a study of T cell responses to AZD1222 COVID-19 vaccine. Sequenced by immunoSEQ multiplex PCR; TCRdb stores in-frame clones only, minus some. The sample lists about 84,000 clones, 70% to 90% seen once, with about 1.4% in the top ten. Here the sequenced sample was peripheral blood, taken on day 0 of AZD1222 vaccination. Receptors originate from an adult in good health. CDR3s include the opening cysteine and the closing phenylalanine or tryptophan. A D gene is named only where the DNA matches it firmly. Clone sizes are given selectively: once, few, many, or a class where the clone is expanded.

CDR3,DNA,V,size,D,J
CASSLGAGSNTGELFF,TGTGCCAGCAGCTTAGGGGCAGGATCGAACACCGGGGAGCTGTTTTTT,TRBV7-9,NA,NA,TRBJ2-2
CSAKRSGELFF,TGCAGTGCCAAGAGATCCGGGGAGCTGTTTTTT,TRBV20-1,NA,NA,TRBJ2-2
CASRTGLAGEEETQYF,TGTGCCAGCAGAACCGGACTAGCGGGAGAGGAGGAGACCCAGTACTTC,TRBV27,NA,TRBD2,TRBJ2-5
CASGGSLSYNEQFF,TGTGCCAGCGGCGGGAGCCTTTCCTACAATGAGCAGTTCTTC,TRBV11-2,NA,TRBD2,TRBJ2-1
CASSWGTSGANVLTF,TGTGCCAGCAGTTGGGGGACCTCCGGGGCCAACGTCCTGACTTTC,TRBV6-2/TRBV6-3,NA,NA,TRBJ2-6
CASRWGAVEQYF,TGTGCCAGCAGATGGGGGGCCGTGGAGCAGTACTTC,TRBV6-5,NA,NA,TRBJ2-7
CASSLAYSQGYGYTF,TGTGCCAGCAGCTTAGCGTATTCCCAGGGCTATGGCTACACCTTC,TRBV7-2,NA,NA,TRBJ1-2
CSASAGNTIYF,TGCAGTGCCTCAGCTGGAAACACCATATATTTT,TRBV20-1,NA,NA,TRBJ1-3
CASSQAGTGWERGYTF,TGTGCCAGCAGCCAAGCGGGGACTGGGTGGGAGAGGGGCTACACCTTC,TRBV3-1/TRBV3-2,NA,NA,TRBJ1-2
CASSRRGPLNTEAFF,TGTGCCAGTAGTAGGAGGGGGCCCCTGAACACTGAAGCTTTCTTT,TRBV19,NA,TRBD1,TRBJ1-1
CASSPRIGDTIYF,TGTGCCAGCTCACCACGGATTGGAGACACCATATATTTT,TRBV18,NA,NA,TRBJ1-3
CATSDSTSGSNEQFF,TGTGCCACCAGTGATTCGACTAGCGGGAGTAATGAGCAGTTCTTC,TRBV24-1,NA,TRBD2,TRBJ2-1
CASSESREDTEAFF,TGCGCCAGCAGTGAGTCCCGGGAAGATACTGAAGCTTTCTTT,TRBV10-2,NA,NA,TRBJ1-1
CASSIGQGMNTEAFF,TGTGCCAGCTCAATCGGACAGGGGATGAACACTGAAGCTTTCTTT,TRBV18,NA,TRBD1,TRBJ1-1
CACTQGSGNQPQHF,TGTGCCTGTACCCAGGGAAGCGGCAATCAGCCCCAGCATTTT,TRBV30,NA,NA,TRBJ1-5
CASSERGQWGTEAFF,TGTGCCAGCAGTGAAAGAGGGCAGTGGGGCACTGAAGCTTTCTTT,TRBV6-1,NA,NA,TRBJ1-1
CASQLTDLVNYGYTF,TGTGCCAGCCAATTGACAGATTTAGTCAACTATGGCTACACCTTC,TRBV11-2,NA,NA,TRBJ1-2
CASSLAGGSYEQYF,TGTGCCAGCAGCCTAGCGGGAGGATCCTACGAGCAGTACTTC,TRBV28,NA,TRBD2,TRBJ2-7
CASSPRQGHGTEAFF,TGTGCCAGCAGCCCGAGACAGGGGCACGGCACTGAAGCTTTCTTT,TRBV11-2,NA,TRBD1,TRBJ1-1
CAWRRVAGTSDYEQYF,TGTGCCTGGAGGAGGGTGGCGGGAACTAGCGACTACGAGCAGTACTTC,TRBV30,NA,TRBD2,TRBJ2-7
CASSSLRGEAFF,TGTGCCAGCTCAAGCCTCAGAGGGGAGGCTTTCTTT,TRBV18,NA,NA,TRBJ1-1
CASRTSGRSTGELFF,TGTGCCAGTAGGACTAGCGGGAGAAGCACCGGGGAGCTGTTTTTT,TRBV19,NA,TRBD2,TRBJ2-2
CASSLRGTSSYEQYF,TGCGCCAGCAGTCTGAGGGGCACAAGCTCCTACGAGCAGTACTTC,TRBV4-1,NA,NA,TRBJ2-7
CASSQEFGGTGWTGELFF,TGCGCCAGCAGCCAAGAGTTTGGAGGGACAGGGTGGACCGGGGAGCTGTTTTTT,TRBV4-3,NA,TRBD1,TRBJ2-2
CASTLGQNEQFF,TGTGCCAGTACCTTGGGCCAGAATGAGCAGTTCTTC,TRBV19,once,NA,TRBJ2-1
CAWSVTGNQPQHF,TGTGCCTGGAGTGTGACAGGCAATCAGCCCCAGCATTTT,TRBV30,NA,NA,TRBJ1-5
CASSYNRLYDGYTF,TGTGCCAGCAGTTACAACAGGCTTTATGATGGCTACACCTTC,TRBV6-2/TRBV6-3,NA,NA,TRBJ1-2
CASSRVNEQFF,TGTGCCAGCAGCCGAGTCAATGAGCAGTTCTTC,TRBV3-1/TRBV3-2,NA,NA,TRBJ2-1
CASSWRNQPQHF,TGTGCCAGTAGTTGGAGGAATCAGCCCCAGCATTTT,TRBV19,once,NA,TRBJ1-5
CASSSTSSAGVSYEQYF,TGTGCCAGCAGCTCCACATCGTCAGCGGGAGTCTCCTACGAGCAGTACTTC,TRBV7-8,NA,TRBD2,TRBJ2-7
CASSQEPSGRVYNEQFF,TGTGCCAGCAGCCAAGAGCCCAGCGGGAGGGTTTACAATGAGCAGTTCTTC,TRBV3-1/TRBV3-2,NA,TRBD2,TRBJ2-1
CASSQGDGRTGELFF,TGTGCCAGCAGCCAAGGGGACGGGAGGACCGGGGAGCTGTTTTTT,TRBV14,NA,TRBD2,TRBJ2-2
CASSKQALLGTEAFF,TGTGCCAGTAGTAAACAGGCCCTACTGGGGACTGAAGCTTTCTTT,TRBV19,NA,NA,TRBJ1-1
CASSQDGHSYGYTF,TGTGCCAGCAGCCAAGATGGTCATAGCTATGGCTACACCTTC,TRBV4-2,NA,NA,TRBJ1-2
CASSRLAGTGELFF,TGTGCCAGTAGTAGACTAGCGGGTACCGGGGAGCTGTTTTTT,TRBV19,NA,TRBD2,TRBJ2-2
CASSKVTGLGDLNEQFF,TGTGCCAGTAGTAAAGTTACTGGACTAGGCGATTTAAATGAGCAGTTCTTC,TRBV19,once,TRBD2,TRBJ2-1
CASSQERLAGGTDTQYF,TGCGCCAGCAGCCAAGAGAGGCTAGCGGGAGGGACAGATACGCAGTATTTT,TRBV4-3,NA,TRBD2,TRBJ2-3
CASSAAGLAKGSYNEQFF,TGCGCCAGCAGTGCGGCGGGGCTTGCTAAAGGTTCCTACAATGAGCAGTTCTTC,TRBV10-1,NA,NA,TRBJ2-1
CASSLSGQPGEGYGYTF,TGTGCCAGCAGCTTGTCCGGACAGCCAGGTGAAGGCTATGGCTACACCTTC,TRBV7-3,NA,NA,TRBJ1-2
CASSQAAGRTEAFF,TGTGCCAGCAGCCAAGCTGCGGGGCGCACTGAAGCTTTCTTT,TRBV3-1/TRBV3-2,NA,NA,TRBJ1-1
CASSSQTSGKNIQYF,TGTGCCAGCAGCTCCCAGACTAGCGGTAAAAACATTCAGTACTTC,TRBV7-8,NA,TRBD2,TRBJ2-4
CASSKGQGGEKLFF,TGTGCCAGTAGTAAGGGACAGGGAGGGGAAAAACTGTTTTTT,TRBV19,NA,TRBD1,TRBJ1-4
CASSQRSGRSYEQYF,TGTGCCAGCAGCCAAAGGAGCGGGAGGTCCTACGAGCAGTACTTC,TRBV3-1/TRBV3-2,NA,TRBD2,TRBJ2-7